These 5 T cell receptor beta chains were all obtained from the same sample, sequenced in a study of CD8 T cells in ankylosing spondylitis. TCRdb re-called the 5' RACE reads with MiXCR, one entry per CDR3 protein. The sample lists about 130,000 distinct CDR3 sequences; about 6.5% were seen once. The sequenced sample consisted of blood, either unsorted or a sorted T cell fraction (not recorded which). These receptors were collected from a male donor with ankylosing spondylitis or in good health (not recorded which).

This clonotype was detected many times. V gene TRBV3-1 combines with J gene TRBJ2-1, with 7 bases matching TRBD1. CDR1 LGHDT and CDR2 YNNKEL come from the germline V gene (reference sequence). Trimming took 2 bases from V and 10 from J; bases not matched to a gene: 11. This CDR3 comprises 15 residues. This CDR3 reads CASSQRDRPRWEQFF. The CDR3 DNA reads TGTGCCAGCAGCCAACGGGACAGACCTAGGTGGGAGCAGTTCTTC.

The sample holds many counts of this clonotype. The V gene is TRBV7-2, the J gene TRBJ2-7; possible D gene TRBD1, 5 bases. The CDR3 is made up of 15 amino acids. Looked up from germline, CDR1 is SGHTA and CDR2 is FQGNSA. The V end lost 1 base, the J end lost 3 bases, and 13 bases lay between the germline ends. CDR3 protein: CASSLGQGRLYEQYF. In DNA form, the CDR3 reads TGTGCCAGCAGCTTAGGGCAGGGTAGACTCTACGAGCAGTACTTC.

This clonotype was detected ten times or more. The rearrangement links TRBV20-1 to TRBJ1-5; tentative D call: TRBD1 (6 bases). Germline V gives CDR1 DFQATT, CDR2 SNEGSKA (reference sequence). This CDR3 is built from 15 residues. V lost 3 bases and J 0 bases, leaving 12 bases between the germline ends. CDR3 coding DNA: TGCAGTGCTAGGGGGACACCTCGTAGCAATCAGCCCCAGCATTTT. Translation gives CSARGTPRSNQPQHF.

This clonotype appeared many times. The chain combines TRBV9 with TRBJ2-1; D perhaps matches TRBD1 (6 bases). The V gene lost 0 bases and the J gene lost 6 bases, with 19 bases spanning the gap. The CDR3 runs 17 residues. Germline values: CDR1 SGDLS, CDR2 YYNGEE. The CDR3: CASSVVGGGGIGNEQFF. CDR3 coding DNA: TGTGCCAGCAGCGTAGTGGGCGGTGGGGGCATAGGCAATGAGCAGTTCTTC.

This clonotype was counted ten times or more. The chain has TRBV5-1 and TRBJ2-7, with 7 bases identical to TRBD1. The germline CDR1 and CDR2 sequences are SGHRS and YFSETQ. The V segment lost 0 bases and the J segment 6 bases; nucleotides outside the gene matches: 6. The CDR3 is made up of 14 amino acids. CDR3 in amino acids: CASSLEGTVSEQYF. CDR3 in DNA: TGCGCCAGCAGCTTGGAGGGGACAGTTAGCGAGCAGTACTTC.